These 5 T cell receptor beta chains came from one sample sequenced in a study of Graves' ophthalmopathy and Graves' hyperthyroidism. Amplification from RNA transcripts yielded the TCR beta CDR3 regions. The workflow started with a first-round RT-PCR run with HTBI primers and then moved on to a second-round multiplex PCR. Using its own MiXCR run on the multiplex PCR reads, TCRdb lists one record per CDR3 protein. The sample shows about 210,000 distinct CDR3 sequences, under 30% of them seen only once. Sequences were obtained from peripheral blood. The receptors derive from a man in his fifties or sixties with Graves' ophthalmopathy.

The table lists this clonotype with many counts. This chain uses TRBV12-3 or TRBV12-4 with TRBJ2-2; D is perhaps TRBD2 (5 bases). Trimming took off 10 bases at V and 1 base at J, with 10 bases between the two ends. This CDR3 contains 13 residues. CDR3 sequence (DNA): TGTGCCATGCGGGCCGTGAACACCGGGGAGCTGTTTTTT. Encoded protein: CAMRAVNTGELFF.

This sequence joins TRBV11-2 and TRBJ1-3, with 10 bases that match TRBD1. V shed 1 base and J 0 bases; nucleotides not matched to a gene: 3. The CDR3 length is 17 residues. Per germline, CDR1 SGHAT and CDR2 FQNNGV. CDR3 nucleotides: TGTGCCAGCAGCTTAGGGGGGACAGGGGTCTCTGGAAACACCATATATTTT. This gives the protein CASSLGGTGVSGNTIYF.

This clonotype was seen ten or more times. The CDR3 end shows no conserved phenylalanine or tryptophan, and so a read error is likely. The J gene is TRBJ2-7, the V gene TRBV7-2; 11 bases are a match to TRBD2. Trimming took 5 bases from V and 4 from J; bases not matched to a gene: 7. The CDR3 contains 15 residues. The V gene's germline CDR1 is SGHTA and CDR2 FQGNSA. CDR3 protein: CASSKTSGSVYEQYL. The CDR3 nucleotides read TGTGCCAGCAGCAAAACTAGCGGGAGTGTGTACGAGCAGTACCTC.

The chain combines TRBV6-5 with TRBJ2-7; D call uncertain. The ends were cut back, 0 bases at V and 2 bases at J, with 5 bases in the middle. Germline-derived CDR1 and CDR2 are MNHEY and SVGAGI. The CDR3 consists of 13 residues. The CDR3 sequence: CASSYSPAYEQYF. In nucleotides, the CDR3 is TGTGCCAGCAGTTACTCGCCGGCCTACGAGCAGTACTTC.

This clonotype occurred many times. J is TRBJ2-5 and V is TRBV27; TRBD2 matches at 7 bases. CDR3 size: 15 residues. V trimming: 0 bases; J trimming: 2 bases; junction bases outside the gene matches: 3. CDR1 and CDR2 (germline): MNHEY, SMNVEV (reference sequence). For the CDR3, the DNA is TGTGCCAGCAGTTTATCGGCTAGCGGACAAGAGACCCAGTACTTC. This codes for CASSLSASGQETQYF.